This T cell receptor (beta chain) was recovered during a study of blood T cells in healthy people across ages. Study context: Capturing about one barcoded beta molecule per two T cells was achieved by template switching. Study conclusions and caveats: Naive T cell percentage showed a strong correlation with TCR beta diversity. Fewer expanded clones and more diversity marked long-lived versus aged donors.

As for this clonotype: The antigen is undetermined.

CDR1 and CDR2 from the germline V gene are SGDLS and YYNGEE. The CDR3 contains 15 residues. Trimming shortened V by 4 bases and J by 4 bases, and 17 bases separated the two germline ends. Primers used in a second PCR of roughly 6 to 11 cycles were a sample-barcoded 5' primer and a J-beta primer mix. Each cDNA molecule, via a template-switch adaptor with 12 random nucleotides, was tagged. TCRdb used MiXCR to reprocess the 5' RACE reads, holding one entry per CDR3 protein. The table has about 900,000 distinct CDR3 sequences, about 62% seen once. The rearrangement joins TRBV9 to TRBJ1-2; TRBD1 is a possible D gene (6 bases). The TCR comes from a man aged 25 to 45 in good health. The specimen sequenced was blood. The CDR3 loop reads CASSHRRTALYGYTF. CDR3 DNA sequence: TGTGCCAGCAGCCACCGACGGACAGCTCTCTATGGCTACACCTTC.